The present T cell receptor beta chain was sequenced within a study of T cells in Graves' hyperthyroidism and ophthalmopathy. This clonotype was detected only a few times. The antigen is unknown. This CDR3 comprises 17 residues. From germline, CDR1 is SGHDN and CDR2 FVKESK. After removal of 0 bases from V and 0 bases from J, the junction contained 4 bases not matched to a gene. Researchers amplified the TCR beta CDR3 regions from RNA transcripts. HTBI primers were used for first-round RT-PCR of the TCR CDR3. Each CDR3 protein is one row after TCRdb ran MiXCR on the multiplex PCR reads. The data contain 250,000 to 300,000 distinct CDR3 sequences, roughly 13% of them singletons. General study results and limits: Stable hyperthyroidism and ophthalmopathy were separated using 13 V-J signatures. Median prediction lead before ophthalmopathy onset was around seven months with the model. Also found in blood were most expanded thyroid clonotypes above 0.001.

Sequencing input: blood. This TCR was sampled from a woman aged 25 to 39 with Graves' hyperthyroidism that later progressed to Graves' ophthalmopathy. The chain employs TRBV14 and TRBJ2-2; 7 bases are shared with TRBD2. CDR3 nucleotide sequence: TGTGCCAGCAGCCAAGATGTTCTAGCGGCGAACACCGGGGAGCTGTTTTTT. It is translated as CASSQDVLAANTGELFF.